The 16 T cell receptor beta chains listed next were all sequenced from one sample in a study of blood T cell repertoires in COVID-19. Sequenced by immunoSEQ multiplex PCR; TCRdb stores in-frame clones only, minus some. The sample comprises tens of thousands of clones, approximately 80% of which are singletons, and approximately 6.9% rests with the top ten. Sequenced material: peripheral blood. The receptors here all came from a man aged 30-40 years with COVID-19, enrolled during active disease.

The V call is TRBV28, the J call TRBJ2-1; a weak D match, TRBD1 (5 bases). CDR1 is MDHEN, CDR2 SYDVKM, per germline. The CDR3 runs to 15 residues. Trimming stripped 6 bases from V and 0 bases from J, with 12 bases between. The CDR3 region has the DNA TGTGCCAGCAGCCCGGACAAGAGCTCCTACAATGAGCAGTTCTTC. This sequence encodes CASSPDKSSYNEQFF.

The chain combines TRBV29-1 with TRBJ2-1; maybe TRBD2 (6 bases). Trimming removed 6 bases from V and 0 bases from J, with 9 bases in between. Germline CDR1 SQVTM, CDR2 ANQGSEA. This CDR3 region has 13 residues. The chain's CDR3 is CSVDYHSYNEQFF. The CDR3 DNA follows: TGCAGCGTGGACTACCACTCCTACAATGAGCAGTTCTTC.

The chain uses TRBV10-2 and TRBJ2-3; D is perhaps TRBD1 (5 bases). The CDR3 loop spans 14 amino acids. Germline V CDR1 and CDR2: WSHSY, SAAADI. V lost 2 bases and J lost 3, with 9 bases in between. This CDR3 reads CASSETRTTDTQYF. The DNA of the CDR3 is TGCGCCAGCAGTGAGACCCGGACAACAGATACGCAGTATTTT.

The chain has TRBV11-1 and TRBJ2-7; D remains unclear. V lost 5 bases and J lost 6, with 14 bases in between. This CDR3 has 13 amino acids. The germline CDR1 and CDR2 sequences are SGHAT and FQDESV (reference sequence). As DNA, the CDR3 is TGTGCCAGCAGCCCGTCTGCAGCGCGCGAGCAGTACTTC. It translates to CASSPSAAREQYF.

This clone was picked up one time. The J gene is TRBJ1-3, the V gene TRBV11-2, with unresolved D. Trimming took off 0 bases at V and 4 bases at J, with 13 bases between the two ends. The V gene's germline CDR1 is SGHAT and CDR2 FQNNGV. CDR3 length equals 16 residues. The CDR3 region has the DNA TGTGCCAGCAGCTTAGATGGTCGACATCTGGGAAACACCATATATTTT. This translates into CASSLDGRHLGNTIYF.

This clone appeared a single time. The chain links TRBV19 to TRBJ1-5; D is possibly TRBD1 (5 bases). The V end lost 3 bases, the J end lost 6 bases, and 18 bases lay between the germline ends. Germline V gene sequence: CDR1 LNHDA, CDR2 SQIVND (reference sequence). This CDR3 comprises 16 residues. The DNA for the CDR3 is TGTGCCAGTAGTATTGTAACGGGGGACCGGAGTCAGCCCCAGCATTTT. This sequence encodes CASSIVTGDRSQPQHF.

The chain combines TRBV7-3 with TRBJ2-1; 9 nucleotides agree with TRBD2. V dropped 5 bases and J dropped 4; count of bases not matched to a gene: 6. The CDR3 totals 15 residues. The germline gives CDR1 SGHTA, CDR2 FQGTGA. CDR3 loop: CASSVTSGAYNEQFF. CDR3 in DNA: TGTGCCAGCAGCGTGACTAGCGGAGCTTACAATGAGCAGTTCTTC.

The chain links TRBV5-8 to TRBJ2-3; 7 bases fit TRBD1. Germline CDR1 reads SGHTS; CDR2 reads YDEGEE. With V trimmed by 5 bases and J by 2 bases, 2 bases remained unmatched. The CDR3 runs 13 residues. The CDR3 sequence: CASRGQTTDTQYF. The CDR3 region has the DNA TGTGCCAGCAGGGGACAGACCACAGATACGCAGTATTTT.

This clone has more than one count but fewer than ten. V and J are TRBV6-6 and TRBJ2-7; 9 nucleotides align to TRBD1. The germline CDR1 and CDR2 sequences are MNHNY and SVGAGI (reference sequence). V trimming: 5 bases; J trimming: 3 bases; junction bases outside the gene matches: 5. There are 14 residues in the CDR3. For the CDR3, the DNA is TGTGCCAGCAGTGGACAGGGGCGAGACTACGAGCAGTACTTC. It specifies CASSGQGRDYEQYF.

The gene calls are TRBV7-2 and TRBJ2-3; no definite D call. Germline CDR1 and CDR2: SGHTA and FQGNSA. The CDR3 has 13 amino acids. V was shortened by 2 bases and J by 5 bases, with 8 bases between the two germline ends. CDR3 region: CASSLNGGDTQYF. The CDR3 DNA reads TGTGCCAGCAGCTTAAACGGCGGAGATACGCAGTATTTT.

The chain recombines TRBV2 with TRBJ1-1, with TRBD1 identical over 9 bases. The V gene's germline CDR1 is SNHLY and CDR2 FYNNEI. Trimming removed 5 bases from V and 6 bases from J; junction bases left unmatched: 10. The CDR3 sequence is 15 residues long. The CDR3: CASSREQGANAEAFF. CDR3 DNA sequence: TGTGCCAGCAGTCGGGAACAGGGGGCAAACGCTGAAGCTTTCTTT.

The CDR3 DNA sequence: TGTGCCAGCAGTGATCCGGGACAGAGTCAAGAAGAAGCTTTCTTT. It encodes CASSDPGQSQEEAFF. V is TRBV28 and J is TRBJ1-1, with TRBD1 matching over 7 bases. In germline, CDR1 is MDHEN, CDR2 SYDVKM. The junction had 14 bases not matched to a gene; V was cut back by 5 bases and J by 8 bases. The CDR3 consists of 15 residues.

The chain has TRBV7-3 and TRBJ2-7; TRBD2 might be the D (5 bases). Trimming shortened V by 5 bases and J by 1 base, and 15 bases separated the two germline ends. There are 15 residues in the CDR3. The germline V gene has CDR1 SGHTA and CDR2 FQGTGA. Here the CDR3 DNA reads TGTGCCAGCAGCGCGGGTGGAGGCGGGTCCTACGAGCAGTACTTC. Its translation is CASSAGGGGSYEQYF. Drawing the rest from reference TRBV7-3 and TRBJ2-7, the complete variable domain is GAGVSQTPSNKVTEKGKYVELRCDPISGHTALYWYRQSLGQGPEFLIYFQGTGAADDSGLPNDRFFAVRPEGSVSTLKIQRTERGDSAVYLCASSAGGGGSYEQYFGPGTRLTVT.

This clone came up a few times. The rearrangement links TRBV19 to TRBJ1-2; D ambiguous. Trimming pared 6 bases from V and 0 bases from J, leaving 14 bases between. Germline CDR1 is LNHDA and CDR2 is SQIVND (reference sequence). This CDR3 spans 15 amino acids. The CDR3: CASREHFGANYGYTF. In DNA form, the CDR3 reads TGTGCCAGTAGGGAGCACTTCGGGGCTAACTATGGCTACACCTTC.

The CDR3 here is CATEGTGSDEQFF. DNA of the CDR3: TGTGCCACCGAAGGAACAGGGTCGGATGAGCAGTTCTTC. The chain couples TRBV27 to TRBJ2-1; possibly TRBD1 for D (6 bases). The CDR3 consists of 13 residues. Trimming shortened V by 10 bases and J by 8 bases, and 18 bases separated the two germline ends. CDR1 is MNHEY and CDR2 is SMNVEV in the germline V gene (reference sequence).

The chain has TRBV7-6 and TRBJ1-3; 7 bases agree with TRBD1. The ends lost 3 bases at V and 4 bases at J; junction bases unmatched: 12. Germline-derived CDR1 and CDR2 are SGHVS and FNYEAQ. The CDR3 is made up of 17 amino acids. The CDR3 reads CASSLVTTGTAGNTIYF. The CDR3 DNA is TGTGCCAGCAGCTTGGTGACCACCGGGACAGCAGGAAACACCATATATTTT.